This T cell receptor beta chain was sequenced in a study of beta chain features in type 1 diabetes. Study-level points and caveats: The similarity of naive, central memory and Treg TCRB repertoires appeared greater among patients than among healthy donors. For Type 1 diabetes patients, all four CD4+ subsets carried TCRB CDR3s that were moderately but significantly shorter.

The entirety of the isolated RNA underwent reverse transcription, so expressed TCRB transcripts were sequenced. TCRdb's table, derived via immunoSEQ multiplex PCR, lists solely in-frame clones and lacks some. The sample contains about 620,000 clones, about 16% of which appear only once. With respect to this clone: Its antigen is currently unknown.

CDR3 length: 14 residues. The germline V gene has CDR1 SGHNT and CDR2 YYREEE (reference sequence). V gave up 0 bases and J gave up 8 bases; unmatched junction bases: 7. The source of this sequence is a man aged 18 to 30 in good health. The chain carries TRBV5-4 and TRBJ1-2; 7 nucleotides line up with TRBD1. The sequencing sample was made of naive CD4+ T cells from blood. CDR3 sequence: CASSLGQGNGGYTF. The CDR3 DNA reads TGTGCCAGCAGCTTGGGACAGGGCAATGGCGGCTACACCTTC.